What follows is one TCR beta chain and its context. A read error may be the cause here, since a much bigger clone is one base away. The CDR3 totals 15 residues. V was cut by 4 bases and J by 5 bases, with 17 bases left in between. CDR1 is SGHRS and CDR2 is YFSETQ in the germline V gene. The data are from a study of T cells in Graves' hyperthyroidism and ophthalmopathy. Amplification yielded TCR beta CDR3 regions, with RNA transcripts as the source. First-round RT-PCR with HTBI primers amplified the TCR CDR3 region. TCRdb re-derived calls from the multiplex PCR reads in MiXCR, one entry per CDR3 protein. This sample has about 340,000 distinct CDR3 sequences; over 15% occur once, and the top ten carry under 55%.

The V call is TRBV5-1, the J call TRBJ2-3, with D tentatively TRBD2 (5 bases). The TCR comes from a woman aged 45-65 years with Graves' hyperthyroidism. Material for sequencing was blood. The CDR3 DNA reads as TGCGCCAGCAGCCCACTAGTGATGAGTCAAGATACGCAGTATTTT. Residues: CASSPLVMSQDTQYF.